The entry that follows covers one T cell receptor (beta chain) sequence. Its antigen target is currently unknown. Qualities for individual bases were not recorded, and no much larger clone is one base off. This specimen comes from a study of T-cell reconstitution after alpha-beta-depleted transplantation in children (dated by TCRdb to about 2016). Background on the whole study: The study quantitatively tracked T-cell immune reconstitution after TCRalphabeta/CD19-depleted allogeneic hematopoietic cell transplantation in children using TCR repertoire profiling. Here is what the overall study found, with its caveats: The apparently early alphabetaT-cell count recovery about two months after transplant was reportedly dependent on only several hundred rapidly expanded clones derived from non-depleted graft cells. In some patients, high TCRbeta diversity at day 60 was attributed to recipient T cells and intrathymic progenitors that had survived conditioning. Over subsequent months, a decline in hyperexpanded clone frequencies was noted, and after one year, T-cell counts and TCRbeta diversity were mostly ascribed to newly produced T cells.

The intended sense of this specimen's treatment or condition label: allogeneic hematopoietic cell transplantation with graft depleted of TCRalphabeta T cells and CD19 B cells. The transplant recipients were children given TCRalphabeta/CD19-depleted allogeneic hematopoietic cell grafts. Library preparation used PCR. Data came from an Illumina HiSeq 2500. Molecular barcoding was employed in the preparation of TCR libraries, with unique molecular identifiers being used to normalize TCRbeta repertoire quantification. TCRdb reanalyzed the raw reads on its own, using fastp at Q25 for trimming and MiXCR for clone calling, and kept in-frame beta chains. Each entry is one CDR3 protein sequence, shown with its most common DNA and genes. The sample table contains around 440,000 distinct CDR3 sequences; only one count was recorded for around 15% of them. The ten largest clones represent around 30% of the sample.

The sample in question was PBMCs, mostly from graft donor cells, obtained 360 days after TCRalphabeta/CD19-depleted stem cell transplant. The receptor comes from a boy younger than two who had a stem cell transplant for Wiskott-Aldrich syndrome, so the T cells may come from the graft donor.

CDR3 reads: CATSDLGAGGPYTGELFF. The nucleotides read TGTGCCACCAGTGATTTGGGAGCGGGGGGGCCTTACACCGGGGAGCTGTTTTTT. The chain uses TRBV24-1 and TRBJ2-2; 10 central bases correspond to TRBD2. The CDR3 measures 18 amino acids from cysteine to phenylalanine. Just CDR3 DNA is preserved here, 54 bases in frame from base 1. Germline trimming: 0 bases from V, 3 bases from J; junction bases outside gene matches: 6. The germline V gene supplies CDR1 KGHDR and CDR2 SFDVKD.